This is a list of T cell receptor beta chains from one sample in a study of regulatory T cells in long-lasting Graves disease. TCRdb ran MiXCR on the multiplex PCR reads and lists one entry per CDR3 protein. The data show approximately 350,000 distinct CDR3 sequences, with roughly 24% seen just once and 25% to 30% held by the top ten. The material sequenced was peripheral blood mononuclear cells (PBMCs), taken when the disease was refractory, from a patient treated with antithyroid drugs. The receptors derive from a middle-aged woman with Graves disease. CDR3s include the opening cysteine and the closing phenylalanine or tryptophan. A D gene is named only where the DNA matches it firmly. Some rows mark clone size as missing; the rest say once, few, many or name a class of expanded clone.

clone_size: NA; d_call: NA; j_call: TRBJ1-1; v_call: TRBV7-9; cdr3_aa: CASRPKTALNTEAFF; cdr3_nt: TGTGCCAGCAGACCCAAGACAGCCTTGAACACTGAAGCTTTCTTT
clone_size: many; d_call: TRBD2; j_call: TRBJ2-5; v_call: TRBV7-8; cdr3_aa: CASSLGLAGRQETQYF; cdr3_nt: TGTGCCAGCAGCTTAGGACTAGCGGGACGGCAAGAGACCCAGTACTTC
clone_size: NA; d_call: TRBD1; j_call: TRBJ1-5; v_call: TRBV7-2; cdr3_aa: CASSSPGTANQPQHF; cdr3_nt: TGTGCCAGCAGCTCACCCGGGACAGCTAATCAGCCCCAGCATTTT
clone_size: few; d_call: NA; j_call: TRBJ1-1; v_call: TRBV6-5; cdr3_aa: CASSYSKTEAFF; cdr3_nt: TGTGCCAGCAGTTACTCGAAGACTGAAGCTTTCTTT
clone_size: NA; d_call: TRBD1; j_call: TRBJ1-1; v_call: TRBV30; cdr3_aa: CACLTGLLGLSTEAFF; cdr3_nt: TGTGCCTGTTTGACAGGGCTTTTGGGCCTATCGACTGAAGCTTTCTTT
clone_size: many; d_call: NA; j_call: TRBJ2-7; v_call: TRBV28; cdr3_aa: CASSPGGWEQYF; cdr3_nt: TGTGCCAGCAGTCCAGGGGGGTGGGAGCAGTACTTC
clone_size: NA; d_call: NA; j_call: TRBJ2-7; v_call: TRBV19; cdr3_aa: CASSIAGVNYEQYF; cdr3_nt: TGTGCCAGTAGTATAGCGGGAGTAAATTACGAGCAGTACTTC
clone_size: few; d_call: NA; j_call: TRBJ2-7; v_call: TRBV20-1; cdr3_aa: CSASRGPEQYF; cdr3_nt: TGCAGTGCTAGCCGGGGTCCGGAGCAGTACTTC
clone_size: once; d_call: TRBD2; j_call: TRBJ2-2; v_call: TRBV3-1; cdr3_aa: CASSQRGLAGPTGELFF; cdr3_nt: TGTGCCAGCAGCCAAAGGGGCCTAGCGGGACCCACCGGGGAGCTGTTTTTT
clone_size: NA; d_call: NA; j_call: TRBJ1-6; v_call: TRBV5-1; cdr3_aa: CASSLEGSRNSPLHF; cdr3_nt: TGCGCCAGCAGCTTGGAGGGGAGTCGTAATTCACCCCTCCACTTT
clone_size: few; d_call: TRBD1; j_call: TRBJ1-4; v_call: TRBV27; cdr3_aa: CASSFGTGKSKDEKLFF; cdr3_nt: TGTGCCAGCAGTTTCGGGACAGGGAAGTCGAAAGATGAAAAACTGTTTTTT
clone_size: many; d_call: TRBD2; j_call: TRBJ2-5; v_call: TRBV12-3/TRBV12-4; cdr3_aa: CASSRTSGSQETQYF; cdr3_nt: TGTGCCAGCAGTAGGACTAGCGGGTCGCAAGAGACCCAGTACTTC
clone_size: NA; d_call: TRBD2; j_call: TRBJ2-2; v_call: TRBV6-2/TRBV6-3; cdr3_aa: CASRVAGVNTGELFF; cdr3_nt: TGTGCCAGCAGGGTAGCGGGAGTTAACACCGGGGAGCTGTTTTTT
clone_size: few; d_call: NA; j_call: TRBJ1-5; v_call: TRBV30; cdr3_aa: CAWSVLGGNQPQHF; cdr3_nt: TGTGCCTGGAGTGTACTAGGGGGGAATCAGCCCCAGCATTTT
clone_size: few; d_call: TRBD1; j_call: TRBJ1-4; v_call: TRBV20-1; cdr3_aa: CSARDRRGLWEKLFF; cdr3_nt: TGCAGTGCTAGAGATCGTAGGGGGCTATGGGAAAAACTGTTTTTT
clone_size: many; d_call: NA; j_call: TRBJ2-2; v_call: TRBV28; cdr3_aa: CASSLWGRKGGELFF; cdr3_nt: TGTGCCAGCAGTTTATGGGGGCGAAAGGGCGGGGAGCTGTTTTTT
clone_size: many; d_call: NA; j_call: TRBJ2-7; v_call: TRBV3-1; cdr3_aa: CASSHLNEQYF; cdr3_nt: TGTGCCAGCAGCCATTTGAACGAGCAGTACTTC
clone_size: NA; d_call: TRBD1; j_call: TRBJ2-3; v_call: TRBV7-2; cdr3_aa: CASSLDRQGRGTDTQYF; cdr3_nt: TGTGCCAGCAGCTTGGATCGACAGGGGCGCGGCACAGATACGCAGTATTTT
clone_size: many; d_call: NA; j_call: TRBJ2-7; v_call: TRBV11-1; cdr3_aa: CASEESASYEQYF; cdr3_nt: TGTGCCAGCGAGGAGTCAGCCTCCTACGAGCAGTACTTC
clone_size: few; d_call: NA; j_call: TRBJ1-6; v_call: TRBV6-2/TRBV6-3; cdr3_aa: CASRNLLGHRAGPPLHF; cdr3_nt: TGTGCCAGCAGAAACCTCTTGGGACATCGGGCCGGGCCACCCCTCCACTTT
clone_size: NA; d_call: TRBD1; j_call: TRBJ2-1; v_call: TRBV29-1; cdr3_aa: CSARRDRVDNEQFF; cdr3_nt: TGCAGCGCCCGCCGGGACAGGGTCGACAATGAGCAGTTCTTC
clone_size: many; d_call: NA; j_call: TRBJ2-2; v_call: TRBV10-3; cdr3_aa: CAISVRDKNTGELFF; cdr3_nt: TGTGCCATCAGTGTGCGGGATAAGAACACCGGGGAGCTGTTTTTT
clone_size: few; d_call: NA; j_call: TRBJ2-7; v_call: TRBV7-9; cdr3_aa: CASSLSPLDYEQYF; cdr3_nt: TGTGCCAGCAGCTTATCCCCCCTCGACTACGAGCAGTACTTC
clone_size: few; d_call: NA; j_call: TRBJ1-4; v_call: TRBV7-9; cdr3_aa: CASSWEATNEKLFF; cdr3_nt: TGTGCCAGCAGCTGGGAGGCAACTAATGAAAAACTGTTTTTT
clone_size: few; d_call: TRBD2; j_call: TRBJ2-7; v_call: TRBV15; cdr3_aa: CATSRLAGDEQYF; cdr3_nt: TGTGCCACCAGCAGACTAGCGGGAGATGAGCAGTACTTC
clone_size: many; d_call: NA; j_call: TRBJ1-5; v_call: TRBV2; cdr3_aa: CASSELSVGNQPQHF; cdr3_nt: TGTGCCAGCAGTGAATTGTCGGTAGGCAATCAGCCCCAGCATTTT
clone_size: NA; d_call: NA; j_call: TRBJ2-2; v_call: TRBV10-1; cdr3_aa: CASIKGNTGELFF; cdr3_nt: TGCGCCAGCATTAAGGGGAACACCGGGGAGCTGTTTTTT
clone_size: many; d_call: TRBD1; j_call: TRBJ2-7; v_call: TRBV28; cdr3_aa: CASRTGNPHEQYF; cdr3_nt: TGTGCCAGCCGGACAGGGAACCCCCACGAGCAGTACTTC
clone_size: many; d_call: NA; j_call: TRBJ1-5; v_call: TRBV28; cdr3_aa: CASSPGLRNQPQHF; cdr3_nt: TGTGCCAGCAGTCCCGGACTGAGAAATCAGCCCCAGCATTTT
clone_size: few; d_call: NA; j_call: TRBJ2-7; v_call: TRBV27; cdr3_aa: CASSLRMNSQGQYF; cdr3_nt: TGTGCCAGCAGTTTAAGGATGAATTCGCAGGGGCAGTACTTC
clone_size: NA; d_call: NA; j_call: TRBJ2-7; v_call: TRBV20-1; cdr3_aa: CSAREGILRESYEQYF; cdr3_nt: TGCAGTGCTAGAGAGGGGATTTTGAGGGAGAGCTACGAGCAGTACTTC
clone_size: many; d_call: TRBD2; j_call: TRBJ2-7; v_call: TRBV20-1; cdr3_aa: CSARDSGRTYEQYF; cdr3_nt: TGCAGTGCTAGGGATAGCGGGCGCACCTACGAGCAGTACTTC
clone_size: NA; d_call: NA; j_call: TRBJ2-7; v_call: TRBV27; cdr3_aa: CASRLSRGAGSSYEQCF; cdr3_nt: TGTGCCAGCAGATTATCTAGGGGGGCGGGAAGCTCCTACGAGCAGTGCTTC
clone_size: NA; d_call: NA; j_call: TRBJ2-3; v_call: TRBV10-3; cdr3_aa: CAISAGRGLGTDTQYF; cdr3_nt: TGTGCCATCAGTGCGGGACGGGGGCTCGGCACAGATACGCAGTATTTT
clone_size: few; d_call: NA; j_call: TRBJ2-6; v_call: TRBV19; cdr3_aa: CASTQDGLSGANVLTF; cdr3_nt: TGTGCCAGTACCCAGGACGGACTATCTGGGGCCAACGTCCTGACTTTC
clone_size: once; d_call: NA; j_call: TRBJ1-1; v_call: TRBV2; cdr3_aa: CASSEQGMNTEAFF; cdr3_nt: TGTGCCAGCAGTGAACAGGGAATGAACACTGAAGCTTTCTTT
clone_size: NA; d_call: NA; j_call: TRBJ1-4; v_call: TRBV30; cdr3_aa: CAWSVHAIEKLFF; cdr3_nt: TGTGCCTGGAGTGTACACGCCATTGAAAAACTGTTCTTT
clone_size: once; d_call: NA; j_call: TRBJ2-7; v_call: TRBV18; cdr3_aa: CASSPYSDTTYEQYF; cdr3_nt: TGTGCCAGCTCACCCTATTCGGACACAACCTACGAGCAGTACTTC
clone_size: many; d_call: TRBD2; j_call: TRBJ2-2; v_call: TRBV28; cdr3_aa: CASSFFGLTSEQLGELFF; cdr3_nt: TGTGCCAGCAGTTTTTTCGGTTTGACTAGCGAGCAGTTGGGGGAGCTGTTTTTT